This T cell receptor beta chain was sequenced for a study of control samples from healthy donors and cancer patients. Libraries were prepared by immunoSEQ multiplex PCR; TCRdb keeps only in-frame clonotypes and omits some of them. The data contain about 120,000 clones, less than 90% of them singletons. The CDR3 loop spans 13 amino acids. Germline CDR1 MNHEY, CDR2 SMNVEV (reference sequence). V lost 6 bases to trimming and J lost 0 bases, with 6 bases between them. Source material: blood. The TCR sequence derives from a man aged 18-30 years in good health. V and J are TRBV27 and TRBJ1-3; D remains unclear. The DNA of the CDR3 is TGTGCCAGCAGAAAAAACTCTGGAAACACCATATATTTT. Protein sequence: CASRKNSGNTIYF.